These T cell receptor beta chains were read from a single sample in a study of OX40 agonist ivuxolimab in advanced cancers. Sequencing used immunoSEQ multiplex PCR; TCRdb keeps in-frame clones, though not all of them. The table records roughly 19,000 clones, around 84% of them present only once. Sequenced material: CD4+ or CD8+ T cells sorted from blood, taken in a trial of the OX40 agonist ivuxolimab. The receptors derive from an adult with an advanced solid tumor such as melanoma, head and neck, liver or kidney cancer. Both conserved end residues are part of each CDR3. D genes are given only for firm matches. The size entry is marked missing in some rows and otherwise reads once, few, many or a size class.

D	size	V	J	DNA	CDR3
TRBD1	-	TRBV19	TRBJ2-3	TGTGCCAGTAGTGAGCAGGGGGCAGATACGCAGTATTTT	CASSEQGADTQYF
TRBD1	-	TRBV6-5	TRBJ1-6	TGTGCCAGCAGGTCGGGACAGGGCGGTTCACCCCTCCACTTT	CASRSGQGGSPLHF
-	few	TRBV6-1	TRBJ2-7	TGTGCCAGCATTCGGACAGTCCACTCCTACGAGCAGTACTTC	CASIRTVHSYEQYF
TRBD2	-	TRBV4-3	TRBJ2-2	TGCGCCAGCAGCCAAGAAGGGACTAGCGGGAAATCCACCGGGGAGCTGTTTTTT	CASSQEGTSGKSTGELFF
TRBD1	-	TRBV18	TRBJ1-4	TGTGCCAGCTCCAGGACAGGGTGGGCTGAAAAACTGTTTTTT	CASSRTGWAEKLFF
TRBD1	-	TRBV5-1	TRBJ1-2	TGCGCCAGCAGCGTGGGACAGGGGAATGGCTACACCTTC	CASSVGQGNGYTF
TRBD1	-	TRBV7-2	TRBJ1-4	TGTGCCAGCAGCTCGACAGGGTATACCGAAAAACTGTTTTTT	CASSSTGYTEKLFF
-	-	TRBV30	TRBJ1-2	TGTGCCTGGAGTGTTAGTAGTTTTGGCTACACCTTC	CAWSVSSFGYTF
-	-	TRBV29-1	TRBJ1-1	TGCAGCGCTCAGGGGAGCGGCACTGAAGCTTTCTTT	CSAQGSGTEAFF
-	-	TRBV6-4	TRBJ2-1	TGTGCCAGCAGCGAGTCGATGGAGCTCGGGGGGCCCCACAATGAGCAGTTCTTC	CASSESMELGGPHNEQFF
TRBD2	-	TRBV4-2	TRBJ2-7	TGTGCCAGCAGCCAAGCGACTAGCGGATCCTACGAGCAGTACTTC	CASSQATSGSYEQYF
-	once	TRBV7-3	TRBJ2-3	TGTGCCAGCAGCTTAACGCTGTCCCCCACAGATACGCAGTATTTT	CASSLTLSPTDTQYF
-	-	TRBV7-8	TRBJ2-1	TGTGCCAGCAGCTATGACAGCCGGAATGAGCAGTTCTTC	CASSYDSRNEQFF
-	-	TRBV19	TRBJ2-5	TGTGCCAGTAGTATAGCTGGACAAGAGACCCAGTACTTC	CASSIAGQETQYF
-	few	TRBV5-6	TRBJ1-5	TGTGCCAGCAGCAGATGGGACGCCGACAGTCAGCCCCAGCATTTT	CASSRWDADSQPQHF
-	-	TRBV5-1	TRBJ2-5	TGCGCCAGCAGCTTGGGTGGTAGCAGGGGTGAGACCCAGTACTTC	CASSLGGSRGETQYF
TRBD1	-	TRBV7-2	TRBJ1-2	TGTGCCAGCAGCTCCCAGACAGGGAACTATGGCTACACCTTC	CASSSQTGNYGYTF
-	-	TRBV6-1	TRBJ1-1	TGTGCCAGCAGTTGGACCGAGAACACTGAAGCTTTCTTT	CASSWTENTEAFF
TRBD2	few	TRBV19	TRBJ2-3	TGTGCCAGTAGTCACGAGCGGGACGTAGGGGATACGCAGTATTTT	CASSHERDVGDTQYF
-	-	TRBV7-6	TRBJ2-7	TGTGCCAGCAGCTTGGGCTCTCCAATAGGGGAGCAGTACTTC	CASSLGSPIGEQYF
TRBD1	few	TRBV18	TRBJ1-5	TGTGCCAGCTCACCACCGGGACCCAGGGGGTATCAGCCCCAGCATTTT	CASSPPGPRGYQPQHF
TRBD1	-	TRBV27	TRBJ2-3	TGTGCCAGCAGATTCAACAGGGGGAACACAGATACGCAGTATTTT	CASRFNRGNTDTQYF
-	-	TRBV11-2	TRBJ1-4	TGTGCCAGCAGCCCAGAGGTTTCTTATGAAAAACTGTTTTTT	CASSPEVSYEKLFF